The clone carrying this TCR beta chain came up a few times. Its antigen is not known. Constant-segment-primed 5'RACE gave TCR alpha and TCR beta cDNA libraries with sample barcodes and UMIs. TCRdb redid the calling of the 5' RACE reads with MiXCR, one entry per CDR3 protein. Found here are hundreds of thousands of distinct CDR3 sequences, about 20% of them singletons; the top ten hold about 8.4%. This CDR3 contains 11 residues. Germline V lookup: CDR1 MGHDK, CDR2 SYGVNS. V lost 3 bases to trimming and J lost 3 bases, with 3 bases between them. This sample was included in a study of T-cell memory formation after mild COVID-19. Study conclusions and caveats: Memory cells collected pre-infection included some clones that later responded, suggesting cross-reactive memory joined. A second wave expanding day 15 to 37 was CD4+-biased; contracting clones were balanced. The authors did not confirm SARS-CoV-2 specificity of second-wave clones peaking day 37.

The material sequenced was PBMCs or a T cell subset sorted from them (not recorded which). The V and J genes are TRBV25-1 and TRBJ2-7; no firm D call. This receptor was taken from an adult woman who had mild COVID-19 (a few samples of this study predate the infection). Cell type and time point are not known. The CDR3 here is CASSERYEQYF. CDR3 in DNA: TGTGCCAGCAGTGAGCGCTACGAGCAGTACTTC.